This T cell receptor beta chain derives from a study of neurological immune-mediated disorders. In this sample, this clonotype turned up many times. Its antigen is undetermined. Study findings and constraints: Whereas HTLV-1-associated myelopathy showed the most TCR clonal expansion, multiple sclerosis showed the least, with levels below those of healthy controls. Sharing of CDR3 amino acid sequences among expanded clones across subjects was absent, suggesting private repertoires in all groups.

Each TCR transcript was tagged with a 10-nucleotide random UMI during 5'RACE. One entry per CDR3 protein, called by TCRdb with MiXCR from the 5' RACE reads. The data contain fewer than 25,000 distinct CDR3 sequences, around an eighth of them seen just once; the ten biggest clones take up less than 15%. For the unsorted libraries, 2 million PBMCs stored at -80 C served as input. Looked up from germline, CDR1 is MNHNY and CDR2 is SVGAGI (reference sequence). Losses at the gene ends were 2 bases for V and 0 bases for J; bases not matched to a gene: 13. The CDR3 is 19 residues long. This clonotype was sampled from a woman in her fifties or sixties with HTLV-1-associated myelopathy (HAM/TSP). Sequenced material: PBMCs. The rearrangement links TRBV6-6 to TRBJ1-3; 7 nucleotides match TRBD1. CDR3 sequence (DNA): TGTGCCAGCAGTTACGGGCAAGTCTTACGGGACAGCTCTGGAAACACCATATATTTT. The encoded protein is CASSYGQVLRDSSGNTIYF.